This T cell receptor (beta chain) was profiled in a study of cytomegalovirus exposure and HLA in healthy donors. Though probably carrying unrecorded immune exposures, donors were nominally healthy at sampling. Looked up from germline, CDR1 is SSHAT and CDR2 is FNYEAQ (reference sequence). The CDR3 has 13 amino acids. V gave up 5 bases and J gave up 1 base, with 8 bases separating them. It was with 60 Vbeta and 13 Jbeta primers that the PCR ran. Libraries were prepared by immunoSEQ multiplex PCR; TCRdb keeps only in-frame clonotypes and omits some of them. This table lists roughly 190,000 clones. Sequenced input: PBMCs. This rearrangement joins TRBV7-7 to TRBJ2-5; D call uncertain. The clonotype originates from a woman under 30 in good health and CMV-seropositive. The chain's CDR3 is CASSPRLQETQYF. The DNA of the CDR3 is TGTGCCAGCAGCCCCCGACTCCAAGAGACCCAGTACTTC. Drawing the rest from reference TRBV7-7 and TRBJ2-5, the complete variable domain is GAGVSQSPRYKVTKRGQDVTLRCDPISSHATLYWYQQALGQGPEFLTYFNYEAQPDKSGLPSDRFSAERPEGSISTLTIQRTEQRDSAMYRCASSPRLQETQYFGPGTRLLVL.